This entry lists 3 T cell receptor beta chains sequenced from one sample in a study of cytomegalovirus exposure and HLA in healthy donors. This PCR relied on a set of 60 Vbeta primers and 13 Jbeta primers. Clones were sequenced by immunoSEQ multiplex PCR, and TCRdb holds only the in-frame ones, with some missing. The table shows some 120,000 clones, with roughly 82% occurring only once. The sample was PBMCs. All receptors derive from a man aged 18 to 30 in good health and CMV-seropositive.

This chain's CDR3 is CASSLQRLALIEQYF. CDR3 bases: TGTGCCAGCAGTTTACAGAGACTAGCGCTTATTGAGCAGTACTTC. The rearrangement links TRBV28 to TRBJ2-7; 8 bases are shared with TRBD2. Germline-derived CDR1 and CDR2 are MDHEN and SYDVKM. CDR3 length: 15 residues. The J segment lost 7 bases and the V segment lost 2 bases, leaving 10 bases of the junction unmatched.

The rearrangement uses TRBV19 and TRBJ2-7; the match to TRBD2 covers 9 bases. Germline-derived CDR1 and CDR2 are LNHDA and SQIVND (reference sequence). This CDR3 contains 14 residues. Trimming removed 2 bases from V and 3 bases from J; junction bases left unmatched: 2. CDR3 residues: CASSIRRGGYEQYF. DNA for the CDR3: TGTGCCAGTAGTATACGGCGGGGGGGCTACGAGCAGTACTTC.

This clone was detected only a few times. The chain combines TRBV7-8 with TRBJ2-7, with D possibly being TRBD1 (8 bases). Trimming left V 4 bases short and J 2 bases short, with 12 bases between. The CDR3 totals 14 residues. The germline V gene has CDR1 SGHVS and CDR2 FQNEAQ. The CDR3 sequence: CASSWTGRAYEQYF. In DNA, the CDR3 is TGTGCCAGCAGCTGGACAGGGAGGGCCTACGAGCAGTACTTC.